This T cell receptor (beta chain) is drawn from a study of blood T cell repertoires in COVID-19. Study overall: The United States, Italy and Spain were the sources of the acute and convalescent COVID-19 samples. From T cells, B-cell-depleted T cells, or PBMCs came the material, which was cDNA or gDNA.

The V end lost 4 bases, the J end lost 6 bases, and 10 bases lay between the germline ends. The CDR3 spans 14 residues. The germline CDR1 and CDR2 sequences are MNHEY and SMNVEV (reference sequence). In the source study's methods: Estimation of nucleated cell counts was performed using reference gene primer amplification. Some clones are missing from TCRdb's copy, which holds only in-frame ones; the method was immunoSEQ multiplex PCR. For V, J and clone size, that table is used; D and trimming come from the DNA. The sample includes some 140,000 clones, 79% seen only once; the top ten take approximately 3.6%.

The receptor was derived from a man in his fifties or sixties with acute or convalescent COVID-19. This chain joins TRBV27 and TRBJ1-6; TRBD1 is a possible D gene (5 bases). Sequences were obtained from peripheral blood. The CDR3: CASSSGQRNSPLHF. In DNA, the CDR3 is TGTGCCAGCAGTTCAGGACAACGTAATTCACCCCTCCACTTT.